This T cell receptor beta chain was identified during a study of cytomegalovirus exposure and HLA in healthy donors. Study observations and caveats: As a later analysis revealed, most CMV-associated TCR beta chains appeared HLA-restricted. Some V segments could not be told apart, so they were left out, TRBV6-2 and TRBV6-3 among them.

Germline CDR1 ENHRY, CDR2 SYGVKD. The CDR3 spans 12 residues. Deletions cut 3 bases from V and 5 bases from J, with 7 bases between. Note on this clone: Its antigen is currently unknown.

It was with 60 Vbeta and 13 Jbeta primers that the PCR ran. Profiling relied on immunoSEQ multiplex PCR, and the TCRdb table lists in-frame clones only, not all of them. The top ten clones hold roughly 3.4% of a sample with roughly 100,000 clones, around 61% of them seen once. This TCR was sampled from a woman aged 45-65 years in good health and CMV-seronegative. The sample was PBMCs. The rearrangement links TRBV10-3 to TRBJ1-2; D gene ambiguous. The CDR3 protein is CAISDNSYGYTF. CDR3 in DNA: TGTGCCATCAGTGATAACTCATATGGCTACACCTTC.